This T cell receptor (beta chain) was identified during a study of beta chain features in type 1 diabetes. Background on the study: Examination spanned 100 million to 130 million sorted cells from all samples.

Germline V CDR1 and CDR2: SQVTM, ANQGSEA. CDR3 length equals 12 residues. Trimming shortened V by 0 bases and J by 6 bases, and 6 bases separated the two germline ends. This clone was detected a few times. Its target is unknown. Study conclusions and caveats: Researchers report that Type 1 diabetes patients had moderately but significantly shorter TCRB CDR3s across all four CD4+ subsets.

Every bit of the isolated RNA underwent reverse transcription, so sequencing read expressed TCRB transcripts. Clones were sequenced by immunoSEQ multiplex PCR, and TCRdb holds only the in-frame ones, with some missing. The sample contains under 850,000 clones, about an eighth of which appear only once. The J gene is TRBJ2-4, the V gene TRBV29-1; D remains unclear. Sequencing input: naive CD4+ T cells from blood. This TCR was sampled from a man aged 18-30 years with type 1 diabetes. Here the CDR3 DNA reads TGCAGCGTTGAAGATATCGTAAACATTCAGTACTTC. This encodes CSVEDIVNIQYF.